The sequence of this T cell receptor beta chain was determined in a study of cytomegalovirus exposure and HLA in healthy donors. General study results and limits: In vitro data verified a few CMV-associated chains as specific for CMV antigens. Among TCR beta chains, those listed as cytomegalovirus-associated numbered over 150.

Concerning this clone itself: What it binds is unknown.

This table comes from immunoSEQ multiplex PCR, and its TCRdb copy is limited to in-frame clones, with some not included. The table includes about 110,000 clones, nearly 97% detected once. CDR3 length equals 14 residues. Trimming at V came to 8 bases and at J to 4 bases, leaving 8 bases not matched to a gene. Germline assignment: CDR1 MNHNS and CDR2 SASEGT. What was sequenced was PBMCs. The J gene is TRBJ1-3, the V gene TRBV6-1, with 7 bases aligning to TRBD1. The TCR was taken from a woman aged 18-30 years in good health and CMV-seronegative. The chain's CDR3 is CASGEGAQGNTIYF. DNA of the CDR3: TGTGCCAGCGGAGAGGGGGCGCAGGGAAACACCATATATTTT.